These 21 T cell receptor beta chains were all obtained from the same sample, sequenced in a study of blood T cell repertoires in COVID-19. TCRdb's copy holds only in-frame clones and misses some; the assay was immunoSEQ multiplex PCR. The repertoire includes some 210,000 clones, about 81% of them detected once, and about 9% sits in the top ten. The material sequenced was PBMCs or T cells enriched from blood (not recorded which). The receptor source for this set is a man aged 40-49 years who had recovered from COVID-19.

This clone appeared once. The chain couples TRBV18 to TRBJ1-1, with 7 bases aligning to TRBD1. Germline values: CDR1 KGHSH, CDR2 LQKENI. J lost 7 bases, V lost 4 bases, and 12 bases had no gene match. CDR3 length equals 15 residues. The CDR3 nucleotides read TGTGCCAGCTCACACACCCAACAGGGGAGGCTTGAAGCTTTCTTT. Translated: CASSHTQQGRLEAFF.

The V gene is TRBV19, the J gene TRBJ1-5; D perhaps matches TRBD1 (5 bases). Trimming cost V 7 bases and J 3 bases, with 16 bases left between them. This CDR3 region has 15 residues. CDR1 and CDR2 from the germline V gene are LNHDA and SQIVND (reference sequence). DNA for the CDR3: TGTGCCAGTAAGTTTCGGGGGAACGACAATCAGCCCCAGCATTTT. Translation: CASKFRGNDNQPQHF. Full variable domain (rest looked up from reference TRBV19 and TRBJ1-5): DGGITQSPKYLFRKEGQNVTLSCEQNLNHDAMYWYRQDPGQGLRLIYYSQIVNDFQKGDIAEGYSVSREKKESFPLTVTSAQKNPTAFYLCASKFRGNDNQPQHFGDGTRLSIL.

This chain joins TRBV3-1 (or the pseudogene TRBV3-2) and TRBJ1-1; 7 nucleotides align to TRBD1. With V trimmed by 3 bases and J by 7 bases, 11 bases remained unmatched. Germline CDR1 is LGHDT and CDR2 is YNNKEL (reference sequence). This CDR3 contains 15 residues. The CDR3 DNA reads TGTGCCAGCAGCCACCGTGGAGGGGGCGCGGGTGAAGCTTTCTTT. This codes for CASSHRGGGAGEAFF.

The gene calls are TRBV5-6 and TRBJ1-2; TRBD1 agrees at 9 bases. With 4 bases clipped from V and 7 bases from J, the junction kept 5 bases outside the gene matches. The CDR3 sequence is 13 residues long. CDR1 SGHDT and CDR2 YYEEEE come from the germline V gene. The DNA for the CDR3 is TGTGCCAGCAGCGTGGGACAGGGTAGTGGCTACACCTTC. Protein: CASSVGQGSGYTF.

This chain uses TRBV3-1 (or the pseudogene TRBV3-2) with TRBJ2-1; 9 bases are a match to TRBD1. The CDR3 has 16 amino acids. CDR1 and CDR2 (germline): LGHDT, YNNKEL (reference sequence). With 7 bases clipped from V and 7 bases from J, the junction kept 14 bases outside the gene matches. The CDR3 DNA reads TGTGCCAGCACCACCGCTTTAGGGACAGGGCAAAATGAGCAGTTCTTC. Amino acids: CASTTALGTGQNEQFF.

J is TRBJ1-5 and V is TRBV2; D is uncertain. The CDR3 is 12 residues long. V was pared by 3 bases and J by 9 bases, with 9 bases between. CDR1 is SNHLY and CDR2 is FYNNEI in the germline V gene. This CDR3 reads CASSEEVRPQHF. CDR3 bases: TGTGCCAGCAGTGAGGAGGTCCGGCCCCAGCATTTT.

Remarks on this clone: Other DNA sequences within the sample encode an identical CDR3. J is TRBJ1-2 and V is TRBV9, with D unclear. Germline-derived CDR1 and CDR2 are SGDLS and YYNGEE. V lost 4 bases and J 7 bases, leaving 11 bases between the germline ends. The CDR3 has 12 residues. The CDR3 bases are TGTGCCAGCAGCCCCCCCGGAGGTGGCTACACCTTC. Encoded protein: CASSPPGGGYTF.

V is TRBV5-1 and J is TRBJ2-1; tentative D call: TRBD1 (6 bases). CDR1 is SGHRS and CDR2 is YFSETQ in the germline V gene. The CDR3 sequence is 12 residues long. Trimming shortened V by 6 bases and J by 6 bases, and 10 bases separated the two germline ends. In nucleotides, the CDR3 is TGCGCCAGCAAGGACAGTTTCAATGAGCAGTTCTTC. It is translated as CASKDSFNEQFF.

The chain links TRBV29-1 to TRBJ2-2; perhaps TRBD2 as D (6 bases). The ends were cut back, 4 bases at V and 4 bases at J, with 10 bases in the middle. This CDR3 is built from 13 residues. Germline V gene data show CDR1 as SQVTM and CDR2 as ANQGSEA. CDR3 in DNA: TGCAGCGTTGTTCAGGAGGGCACCGGGGAGCTGTTTTTT. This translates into CSVVQEGTGELFF.

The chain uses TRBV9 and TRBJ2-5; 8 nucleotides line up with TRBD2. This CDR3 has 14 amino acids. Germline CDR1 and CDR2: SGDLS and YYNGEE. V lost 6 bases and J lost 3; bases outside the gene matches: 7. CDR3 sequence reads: CASTPTSGEETQYF. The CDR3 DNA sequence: TGTGCCAGCACCCCTACTAGCGGCGAAGAGACCCAGTACTTC.

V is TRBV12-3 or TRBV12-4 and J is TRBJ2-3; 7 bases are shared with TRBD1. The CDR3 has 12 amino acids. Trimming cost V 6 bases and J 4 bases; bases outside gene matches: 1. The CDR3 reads CASRDRPDTQYF. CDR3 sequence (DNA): TGTGCCAGCAGGGACAGGCCAGATACGCAGTATTTT.

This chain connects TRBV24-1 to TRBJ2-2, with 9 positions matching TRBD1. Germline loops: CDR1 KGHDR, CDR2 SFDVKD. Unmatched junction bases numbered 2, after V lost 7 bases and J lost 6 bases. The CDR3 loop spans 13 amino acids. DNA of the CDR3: TGTGCCACCAGCGGACAGGGGCCCGGGGAGCTGTTTTTT. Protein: CATSGQGPGELFF.

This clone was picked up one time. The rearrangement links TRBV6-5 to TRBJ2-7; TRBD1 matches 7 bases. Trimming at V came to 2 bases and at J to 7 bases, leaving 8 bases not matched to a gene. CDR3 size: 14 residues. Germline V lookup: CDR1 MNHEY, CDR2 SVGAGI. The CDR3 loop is CASSYRGRFGEQYF. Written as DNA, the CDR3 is TGTGCCAGCAGTTACAGGGGGCGCTTCGGGGAGCAGTACTTC.

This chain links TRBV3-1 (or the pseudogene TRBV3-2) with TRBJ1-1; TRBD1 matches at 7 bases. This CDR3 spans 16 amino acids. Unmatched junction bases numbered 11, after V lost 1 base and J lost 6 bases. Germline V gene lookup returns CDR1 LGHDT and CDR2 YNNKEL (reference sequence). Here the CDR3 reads CASSQVIGQDTSEAFF. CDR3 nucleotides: TGTGCCAGCAGCCAAGTGATAGGACAGGATACGTCTGAAGCTTTCTTT.

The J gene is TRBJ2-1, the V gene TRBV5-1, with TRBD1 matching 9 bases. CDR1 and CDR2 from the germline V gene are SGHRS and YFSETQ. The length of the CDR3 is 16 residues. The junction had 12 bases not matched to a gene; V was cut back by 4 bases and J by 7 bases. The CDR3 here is CASSPQGGTGKNEQFF. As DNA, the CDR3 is TGCGCCAGCAGCCCTCAGGGCGGGACAGGGAAGAATGAGCAGTTCTTC.

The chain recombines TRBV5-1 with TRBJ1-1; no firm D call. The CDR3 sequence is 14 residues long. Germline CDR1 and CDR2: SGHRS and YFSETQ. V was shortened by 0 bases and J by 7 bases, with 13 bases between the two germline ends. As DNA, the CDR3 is TGCGCCAGCAGCTTGGCGGGTCCTAACCTTGAAGCTTTCTTT. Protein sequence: CASSLAGPNLEAFF.

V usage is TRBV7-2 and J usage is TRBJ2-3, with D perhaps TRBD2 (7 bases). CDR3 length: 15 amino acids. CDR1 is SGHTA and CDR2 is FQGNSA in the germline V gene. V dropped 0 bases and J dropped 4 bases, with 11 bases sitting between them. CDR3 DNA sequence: TGTGCCAGCAGCTTAGCGGGGGGGCATTCAGATACGCAGTATTTT. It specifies CASSLAGGHSDTQYF.

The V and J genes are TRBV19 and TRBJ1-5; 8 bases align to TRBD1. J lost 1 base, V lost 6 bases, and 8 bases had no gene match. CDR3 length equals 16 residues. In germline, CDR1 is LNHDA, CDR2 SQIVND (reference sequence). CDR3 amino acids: CASRETGAGSNQPQHF. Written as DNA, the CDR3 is TGTGCCAGTAGGGAGACAGGGGCAGGGAGCAATCAGCCCCAGCATTTT.

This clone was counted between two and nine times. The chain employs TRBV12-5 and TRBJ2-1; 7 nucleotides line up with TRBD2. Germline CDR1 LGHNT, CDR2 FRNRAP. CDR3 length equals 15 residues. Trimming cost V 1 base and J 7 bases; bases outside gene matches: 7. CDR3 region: CASGLGEGGINEQFF. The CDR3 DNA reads TGTGCTAGTGGTTTGGGGGAGGGTGGAATAAATGAGCAGTTCTTC.

The chain's CDR3 is CASSVTAGRTDTQYF. CDR3 bases: TGTGCCAGCAGCGTAACTGCGGGACGCACAGATACGCAGTATTTT. The gene calls are TRBV9 and TRBJ2-3; a weak D match, TRBD2 (6 bases). The CDR3 loop spans 15 amino acids. V lost 1 base and J lost 1, with 10 bases in between. The germline V gene has CDR1 SGDLS and CDR2 YYNGEE.

DNA of the CDR3: TGTGCTAGTGGTTTGGTATATTTGGGTCTCTCGGGAGGGGCGAGCTACGAGCAGTACTTC. This gives the protein CASGLVYLGLSGGASYEQYF. The V call is TRBV12-5, the J call TRBJ2-7, with 8 bases fitting TRBD2. CDR3 size: 20 residues. Losses at the gene ends were 0 bases for V and 3 bases for J; bases not matched to a gene: 19. The V gene's germline CDR1 is LGHNT and CDR2 FRNRAP.